This passage covers 18 T cell receptor beta chains from one sample sequenced in a study of T cells in localized non-small cell lung cancer. Libraries were prepared by immunoSEQ multiplex PCR; TCRdb keeps only in-frame clonotypes and omits some of them. The table records some 85,000 clones, around 80% of them present only once. The sample here was PBMCs, taken before any cancer treatment. These receptors were taken from a man aged 40-75 years with stage II squamous cell lung carcinoma.

The gene calls are TRBV7-8 and TRBJ1-2; D is undetermined. There are 13 residues in the CDR3. The ends were cut back, 1 base at V and 6 bases at J, with 9 bases in the middle. Per germline, CDR1 SGHVS and CDR2 FQNEAQ. The CDR3 nucleotides read TGTGCCAGCAGCTTAGATTATCGGAATGGCTACACCTTC. The encoded protein is CASSLDYRNGYTF.

The J gene is TRBJ1-3, the V gene TRBV4-3; D is uncertain. CDR3 length equals 15 residues. The V and J ends lost 0 bases and 3 bases respectively, with 9 bases between them. CDR1 and CDR2 (germline): LGHNA, YSLEER. Here the CDR3 DNA reads TGCGCCAGCAGCCAAGATACGTGGGGTGGAAACACCATATATTTT. Protein: CASSQDTWGGNTIYF.

The chain is built from TRBV4-1 and TRBJ1-4; 7 bases match TRBD1. V gave up 4 bases and J gave up 5 bases; unmatched junction bases: 7. This CDR3 region has 15 residues. The V gene's germline CDR1 is MGHRA and CDR2 YSYEKL. In DNA form, the CDR3 reads TGCGCCAGCAGCCCCGGCCCAGGGGGGAATGAAAAACTGTTTTTT. Translating gives CASSPGPGGNEKLFF.

J is TRBJ2-7 and V is TRBV10-1; 9 bases are shared with TRBD1. Trimming at V came to 9 bases and at J to 1 base, leaving 7 bases not matched to a gene. Germline V gene lookup returns CDR1 WNHNN and CDR2 SYGVQD (reference sequence). The CDR3 sequence is 14 residues long. The CDR3, as DNA: TGCGCCAGTCCTAAGACAGGGGGTTCCTACGAGCAGTACTTC. It encodes CASPKTGGSYEQYF.

This clone occurred many times. The chain employs TRBV15 and TRBJ1-4; 7 nucleotides align to TRBD1. Germline values: CDR1 LNHNV, CDR2 YYDKDF (reference sequence). The CDR3 has 14 residues. V lost 5 bases to trimming and J lost 6 bases; unmatched junction nucleotides: 6. CDR3: CATSSGGEHEKLFF. The CDR3 DNA reads as TGTGCCACCAGCTCAGGGGGGGAGCATGAAAAACTGTTTTTT.

V is TRBV4-3 and J is TRBJ1-2, with TRBD1 matching 7 bases. CDR3 length: 13 residues. Germline values: CDR1 LGHNA, CDR2 YSLEER. With 1 base clipped from V and 4 bases from J, the junction kept 0 bases outside the gene matches. CDR3 DNA sequence: TGCGCCAGCAGCCAAGGGGACAGCTATGGCTACACCTTC. Protein product: CASSQGDSYGYTF.

This chain links TRBV9 with TRBJ1-1; D remains ambiguous. Germline CDR1 reads SGDLS; CDR2 reads YYNGEE. This CDR3 has 15 amino acids. V was cut by 4 bases and J by 2 bases, with 15 bases left in between. As DNA, the CDR3 is TGTGCCAGCAGCCCCTCAGGAGGGCTCAACACTGAAGCTTTCTTT. This gives the protein CASSPSGGLNTEAFF.

This rearrangement joins TRBV4-3 to TRBJ2-1; D not certain. The V end lost 0 bases, the J end lost 9 bases, and 12 bases lay between the germline ends. This CDR3 is built from 14 residues. Germline CDR1 and CDR2: LGHNA and YSLEER. CDR3 in amino acids: CASSQDYPVSEQFF. Here the CDR3 DNA reads TGCGCCAGCAGCCAAGATTATCCGGTGTCTGAGCAGTTCTTC.

The chain combines TRBV7-3 with TRBJ1-5; no definite D call. V was pared by 5 bases and J by 0 bases, with 11 bases between. Germline values: CDR1 SGHTA, CDR2 FQGTGA. The CDR3 extends over 15 amino acids. As DNA, the CDR3 is TGTGCCAGCAGCCCCGACGGATATAGCAATCAGCCCCAGCATTTT. Translation: CASSPDGYSNQPQHF.

This clone was picked up a small number of times. This chain links TRBV19 with TRBJ1-3; D uncertain. V lost 7 bases and J 4 bases, leaving 14 bases between the germline ends. This CDR3 is built from 14 residues. Germline lookup yields CDR1 LNHDA and CDR2 SQIVND (reference sequence). For the CDR3, the DNA is TGTGCCAGTAAGGAGATCTTGTCGGGAAACACCATATATTTT. Translated, it gives CASKEILSGNTIYF. The full variable domain, rest sourced from reference TRBV19 and TRBJ1-3, is DGGITQSPKYLFRKEGQNVTLSCEQNLNHDAMYWYRQDPGQGLRLIYYSQIVNDFQKGDIAEGYSVSREKKESFPLTVTSAQKNPTAFYLCASKEILSGNTIYFGEGSWLTVV.

The V and J genes are TRBV6-4 and TRBJ2-1; TRBD1 agrees at 8 bases. This CDR3 has 15 amino acids. V gave up 0 bases and J gave up 7 bases; unmatched junction bases: 5. Germline V gene data show CDR1 as MRHNA and CDR2 as SNTAGT. The CDR3 here is CASSDSTGAGNEQFF. The CDR3, as DNA: TGTGCCAGCAGTGACTCGACAGGGGCGGGGAATGAGCAGTTCTTC.

The chain joins TRBV6-6 to TRBJ1-3, with D tentatively TRBD1 (5 bases). Trimming stripped 2 bases from V and 4 bases from J, with 9 bases between. The CDR3 spans 14 residues. Germline values: CDR1 MNHNY, CDR2 SVGAGI (reference sequence). DNA of the CDR3: TGTGCCAGCAGTTACGACAGTCAGGGAAACACCATATATTTT. Residues: CASSYDSQGNTIYF.

The rearrangement links TRBV7-2 to TRBJ2-7; D uncertain. The CDR3 sequence is 13 residues long. The germline V gene encodes CDR1 SGHTA and CDR2 FQGNSA. Trimming removed 1 base at V and 1 base at J, with 5 bases between. CDR3 nucleotide sequence: TGTGCCAGCAGCTTAGGGCTGTCCTACGAGCAGTACTTC. Residues: CASSLGLSYEQYF.

The V and J genes are TRBV5-6 and TRBJ1-6, with a possible D match to TRBD1 (5 bases). The CDR3 covers 16 residues. From germline, CDR1 is SGHDT and CDR2 YYEEEE. Trimming removed 1 base from V and 7 bases from J, with 15 bases in between. CDR3 in DNA: TGTGCCAGCAGCTTGTTGGGACGGACTGCGAATTCACCCCTCCACTTT. Amino acid sequence: CASSLLGRTANSPLHF. The full variable domain, rest sourced from reference TRBV5-6 and TRBJ1-6, is DAGVTQSPTHLIKTRGQQVTLRCSPKSGHDTVSWYQQALGQGPQFIFQYYEEEERQRGNFPDRFSGHQFPNYSSELNVNALLLGDSALYLCASSLLGRTANSPLHFGNGTRLTVT.

This clone was picked up a small number of times. The V gene is TRBV5-6, the J gene TRBJ2-3; 12 bases map to TRBD2. CDR1 SGHDT and CDR2 YYEEEE come from the germline V gene. The CDR3 length is 17 residues. The trim removed 6 bases at V and 3 bases at J, leaving 11 bases unmatched. The CDR3 DNA reads TGTGCCAGCACCTCGCGGACTAGCGGGAAGAGAACAGATACGCAGTATTTT. Protein product: CASTSRTSGKRTDTQYF.

Turning to this clone: At the DNA level, this CDR3 is encoded by other sequences in the same sample as well. V usage is TRBV6-5 and J usage is TRBJ2-7; D possibly matches TRBD1 or TRBD2 (5 bases each). Per the germline V gene, CDR1 is MNHEY and CDR2 is SVGAGI. This CDR3 region has 14 residues. V was clipped by 2 bases and J by 2 bases, with 10 bases between them. The CDR3 spells CASSYGQGAYEQYF. The DNA of the CDR3 is TGTGCCAGCAGTTACGGGCAGGGAGCCTACGAGCAGTACTTC.

The V and J genes are TRBV5-6 and TRBJ1-1; D possibly corresponds to TRBD1 (6 bases). The ends were cut back, 5 bases at V and 1 base at J, with 12 bases in the middle. The CDR3 sequence is 14 residues long. In germline, CDR1 is SGHDT, CDR2 YYEEEE. The CDR3 bases are TGTGCCAGCAGTTGGACAGCGGGGAACACTGAAGCTTTCTTT. It is translated as CASSWTAGNTEAFF. Drawing the rest from reference TRBV5-6 and TRBJ1-1, the complete variable domain is DAGVTQSPTHLIKTRGQQVTLRCSPKSGHDTVSWYQQALGQGPQFIFQYYEEEERQRGNFPDRFSGHQFPNYSSELNVNALLLGDSALYLCASSWTAGNTEAFFGQGTRLTVV.

This clone was observed once. The V gene is TRBV7-6, the J gene TRBJ2-2, with TRBD2 matching 8 bases. Losses at the gene ends were 1 base for V and 5 bases for J; bases not matched to a gene: 6. This CDR3 comprises 16 residues. Germline lookup yields CDR1 SGHVS and CDR2 FNYEAQ. Here the CDR3 DNA reads TGTGCCAGCAGCTTAGAACCAGCGGGGGAAACCGGGGAGCTGTTTTTT. Its translation is CASSLEPAGETGELFF.